This TCR beta chain was found in a study of T cell repertoires in ileal Crohn's disease. Some clones are missing from TCRdb's copy, which holds only in-frame ones; the method was immunoSEQ multiplex PCR. Seen here are about 14,000 clones, 80% to 90% observed once, and the top ten hold approximately 6.4%. The CDR3 is 15 residues long. After removal of 2 bases from V and 5 bases from J, the junction contained 7 bases not matched to a gene. The V gene's germline CDR1 is MDHEN and CDR2 SYDVKM. The source material was ileal tissue. This receptor was obtained from an adult with Crohn's disease. The V gene is TRBV28, the J gene TRBJ2-7, with TRBD1 identical over 9 bases. CDR3 sequence (DNA): TGTGCCAGCAGTTTAAGGGGGACAGGGTCCGACGAGCAGTACTTC. Translated, it gives CASSLRGTGSDEQYF.